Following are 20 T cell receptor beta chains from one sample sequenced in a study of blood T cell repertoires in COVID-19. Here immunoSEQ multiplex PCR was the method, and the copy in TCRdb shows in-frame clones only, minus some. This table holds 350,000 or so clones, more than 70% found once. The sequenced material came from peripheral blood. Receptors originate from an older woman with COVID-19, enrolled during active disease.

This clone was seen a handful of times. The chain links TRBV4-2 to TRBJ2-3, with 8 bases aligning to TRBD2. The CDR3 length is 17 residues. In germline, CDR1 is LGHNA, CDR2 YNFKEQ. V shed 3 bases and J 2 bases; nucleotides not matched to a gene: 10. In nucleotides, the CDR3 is TGTGCCAGCAGCCAGGCTACTAGCGGACCTACCACAGATACGCAGTATTTT. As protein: CASSQATSGPTTDTQYF.

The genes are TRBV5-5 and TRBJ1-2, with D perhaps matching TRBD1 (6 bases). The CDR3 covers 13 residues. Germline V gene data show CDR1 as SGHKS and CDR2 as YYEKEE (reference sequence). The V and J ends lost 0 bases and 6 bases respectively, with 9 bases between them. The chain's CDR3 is CASSLDRVDGYTF. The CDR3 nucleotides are TGTGCCAGCAGCTTGGACAGGGTCGATGGCTACACCTTC.

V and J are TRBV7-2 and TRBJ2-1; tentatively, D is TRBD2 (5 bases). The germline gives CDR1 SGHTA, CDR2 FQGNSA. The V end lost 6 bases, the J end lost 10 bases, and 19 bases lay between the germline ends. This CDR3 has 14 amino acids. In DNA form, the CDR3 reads TGTGCCAGCAGAAAAACCGGCCCTCCGGGGGAGCAGTTCTTC. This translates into CASRKTGPPGEQFF.

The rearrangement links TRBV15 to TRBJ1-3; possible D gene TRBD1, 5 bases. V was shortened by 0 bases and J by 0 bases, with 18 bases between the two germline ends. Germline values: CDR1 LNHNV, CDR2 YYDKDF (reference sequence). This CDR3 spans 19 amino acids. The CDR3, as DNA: TGTGCCACCAGCAGAGATCACGGCCTACGGACAAGCTCTGGAAACACCATATATTTT. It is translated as CATSRDHGLRTSSGNTIYF.

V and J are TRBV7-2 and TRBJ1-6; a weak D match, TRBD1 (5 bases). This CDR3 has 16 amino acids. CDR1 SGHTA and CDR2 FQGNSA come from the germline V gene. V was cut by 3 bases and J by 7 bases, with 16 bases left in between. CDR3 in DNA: TGTGCCAGCAGCTTTCGGGACTCCGGGACCAATTCACCCCTCCACTTT. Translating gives CASSFRDSGTNSPLHF.

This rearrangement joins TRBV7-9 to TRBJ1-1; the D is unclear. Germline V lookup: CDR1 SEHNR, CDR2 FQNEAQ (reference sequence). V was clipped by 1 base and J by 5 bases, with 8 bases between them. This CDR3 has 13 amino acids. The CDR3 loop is CASSLVRETEAFF. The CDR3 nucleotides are TGTGCCAGCAGCTTAGTGAGGGAGACTGAAGCTTTCTTT.

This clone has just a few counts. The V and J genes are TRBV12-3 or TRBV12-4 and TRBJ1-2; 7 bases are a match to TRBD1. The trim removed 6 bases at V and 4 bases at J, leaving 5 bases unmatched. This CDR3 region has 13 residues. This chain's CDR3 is CASRNTGVYGYTF. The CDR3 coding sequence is TGTGCCAGCAGGAACACAGGGGTCTATGGCTACACCTTC.

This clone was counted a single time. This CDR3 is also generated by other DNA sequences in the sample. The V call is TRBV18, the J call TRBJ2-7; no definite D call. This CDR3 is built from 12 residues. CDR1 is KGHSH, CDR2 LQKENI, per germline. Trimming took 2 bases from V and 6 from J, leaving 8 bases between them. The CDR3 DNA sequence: TGTGCCAGCTCACCAAGACTCACCGAGCAGTACTTC. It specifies CASSPRLTEQYF.

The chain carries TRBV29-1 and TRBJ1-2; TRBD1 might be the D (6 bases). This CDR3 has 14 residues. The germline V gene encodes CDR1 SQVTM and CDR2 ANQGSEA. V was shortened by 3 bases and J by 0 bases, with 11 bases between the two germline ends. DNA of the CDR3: TGCAGCGTTGATCAGACAGGAGCTAACTATGGCTACACCTTC. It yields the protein CSVDQTGANYGYTF. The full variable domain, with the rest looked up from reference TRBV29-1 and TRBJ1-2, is SAVISQKPSRDICQRGTSLTIQCQVDSQVTMMFWYRQQPGQSLTLIATANQGSEATYESGFVIDKFPISRPNLTFSTLTVSNMSPEDSSIYLCSVDQTGANYGYTFGSGTRLTVV.

The CDR3 nucleotides read TGTGCCAGCAGAGCCCGTCCCCGCACAGATACGCAGTATTTT. Translated, it gives CASRARPRTDTQYF. The rearrangement joins TRBV27 to TRBJ2-3; D remains ambiguous. Deletions cut 6 bases from V and 1 base from J, with 11 bases between. Germline V CDR1 and CDR2: MNHEY, SMNVEV (reference sequence). The CDR3 totals 14 residues.

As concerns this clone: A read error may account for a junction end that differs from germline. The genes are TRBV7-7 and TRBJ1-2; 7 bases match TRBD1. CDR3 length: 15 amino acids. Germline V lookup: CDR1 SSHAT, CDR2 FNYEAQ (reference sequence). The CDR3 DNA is TGTGCTAGCAGCTTAGAGGGACAGTTATACTATGGCTACACCTTC. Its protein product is CASSLEGQLYYGYTF.

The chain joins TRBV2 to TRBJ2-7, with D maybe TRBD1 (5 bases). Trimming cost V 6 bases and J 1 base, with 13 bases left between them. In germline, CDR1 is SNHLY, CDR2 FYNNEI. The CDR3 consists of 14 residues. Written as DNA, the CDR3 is TGTGCCAGCAGGGATGGGGCGAATTCCTACGAGCAGTACTTC. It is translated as CASRDGANSYEQYF.

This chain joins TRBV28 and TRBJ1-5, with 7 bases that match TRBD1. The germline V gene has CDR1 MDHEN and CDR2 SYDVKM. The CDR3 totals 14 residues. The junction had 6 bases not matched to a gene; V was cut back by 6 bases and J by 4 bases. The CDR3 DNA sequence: TGTGCCAGCAGGGAAGGGACAGCGAATCAGCCCCAGCATTTT. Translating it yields CASREGTANQPQHF.

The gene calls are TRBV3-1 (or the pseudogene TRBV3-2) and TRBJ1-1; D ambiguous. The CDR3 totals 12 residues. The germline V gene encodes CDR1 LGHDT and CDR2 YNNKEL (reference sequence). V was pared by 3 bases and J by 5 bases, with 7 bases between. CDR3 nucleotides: TGTGCCAGCAGCCAGCCGGGGACTGAAGCTTTCTTT. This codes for CASSQPGTEAFF.

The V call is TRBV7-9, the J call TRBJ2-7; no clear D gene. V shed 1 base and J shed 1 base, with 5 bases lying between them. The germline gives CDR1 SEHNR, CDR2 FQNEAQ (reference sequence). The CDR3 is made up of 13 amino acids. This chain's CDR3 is CASSLVSSYEQYF. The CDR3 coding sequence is TGTGCCAGCAGCTTAGTTTCTTCCTACGAGCAGTACTTC.

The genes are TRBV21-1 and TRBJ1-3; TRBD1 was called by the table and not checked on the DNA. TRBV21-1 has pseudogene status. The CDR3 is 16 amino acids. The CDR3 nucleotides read TGTGCCAGCAGCACTCCGGGACAGATGACTGGAAACACCATATATTTT. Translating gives CASSTPGQMTGNTIYF.

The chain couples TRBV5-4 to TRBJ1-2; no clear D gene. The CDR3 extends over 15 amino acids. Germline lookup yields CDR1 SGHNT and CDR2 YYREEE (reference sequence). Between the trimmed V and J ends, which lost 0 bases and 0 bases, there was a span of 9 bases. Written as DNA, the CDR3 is TGTGCCAGCAGCTTGGCTGCGGCAGCTAACTATGGCTACACCTTC. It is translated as CASSLAAAANYGYTF. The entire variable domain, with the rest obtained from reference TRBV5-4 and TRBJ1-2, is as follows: ETGVTQSPTHLIKTRGQQVTLRCSSQSGHNTVSWYQQALGQGPQFIFQYYREEENGRGNFPPRFSGLQFPNYSSELNVNALELDDSALYLCASSLAAAANYGYTFGSGTRLTVV.

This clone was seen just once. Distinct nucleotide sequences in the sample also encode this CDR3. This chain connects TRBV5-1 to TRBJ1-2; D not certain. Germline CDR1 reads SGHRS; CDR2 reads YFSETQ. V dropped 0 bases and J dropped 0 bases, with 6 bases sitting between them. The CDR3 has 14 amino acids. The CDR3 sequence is CASSLAPANYGYTF. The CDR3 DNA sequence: TGCGCCAGCAGCTTGGCCCCGGCTAACTATGGCTACACCTTC.

The CDR3 DNA sequence: TGTGCCTGGAGTGTACGGTGGGGCGGCTACACCTTC. It is translated as CAWSVRWGGYTF. The V and J genes are TRBV30 and TRBJ1-2, with D possibly TRBD1 on 5 matching bases. The V end was cut by 0 bases, the J end by 8 bases, with 10 bases between. This CDR3 is built from 12 residues. Germline V gene lookup returns CDR1 GTSNPN and CDR2 SVGIG (reference sequence).

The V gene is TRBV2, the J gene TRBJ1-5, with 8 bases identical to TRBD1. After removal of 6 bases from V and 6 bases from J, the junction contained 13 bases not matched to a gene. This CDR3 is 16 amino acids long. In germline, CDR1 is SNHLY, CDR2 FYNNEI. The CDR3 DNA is TGTGCCAGCAGAGAAATACAGGGGGTTCAGGGTCAGCCCCAGCATTTT. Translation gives CASREIQGVQGQPQHF. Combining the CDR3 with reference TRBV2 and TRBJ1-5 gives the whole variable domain EPEVTQTPSHQVTQMGQEVILRCVPISNHLYFYWYRQILGQKVEFLVSFYNNEISEKSEIFDDQFSVERPDGSNFTLKIRSTKLEDSAMYFCASREIQGVQGQPQHFGDGTRLSIL.